The clone carrying this T cell receptor beta chain was found a few times. This specimen comes from a study of beta chain features in type 1 diabetes. About the research overall: The study found patients and healthy donors alike in age, gender and cell yields.

The CDR3 runs 14 residues. With 5 bases clipped from V and 6 bases from J, the junction kept 5 bases outside the gene matches. Germline V gene lookup returns CDR1 SGHTA and CDR2 FQGNSA. Sequencing targeted expressed TCRB transcripts, as all isolated RNA had been reverse transcribed. Libraries were prepared by immunoSEQ multiplex PCR; TCRdb keeps only in-frame clonotypes and omits some of them. The sample has hundreds of thousands of clones; over 9.5% are singletons. The source material was naive CD4+ T cells from blood. The genes are TRBV7-2 and TRBJ1-1; 11 positions match TRBD1. This clonotype originated in a man between 18 and 35 years old in good health. CDR3 sequence reads: CASSPDRGRAEAFF. CDR3 coding DNA: TGTGCCAGCAGCCCGGACAGGGGGCGGGCTGAAGCTTTCTTT.